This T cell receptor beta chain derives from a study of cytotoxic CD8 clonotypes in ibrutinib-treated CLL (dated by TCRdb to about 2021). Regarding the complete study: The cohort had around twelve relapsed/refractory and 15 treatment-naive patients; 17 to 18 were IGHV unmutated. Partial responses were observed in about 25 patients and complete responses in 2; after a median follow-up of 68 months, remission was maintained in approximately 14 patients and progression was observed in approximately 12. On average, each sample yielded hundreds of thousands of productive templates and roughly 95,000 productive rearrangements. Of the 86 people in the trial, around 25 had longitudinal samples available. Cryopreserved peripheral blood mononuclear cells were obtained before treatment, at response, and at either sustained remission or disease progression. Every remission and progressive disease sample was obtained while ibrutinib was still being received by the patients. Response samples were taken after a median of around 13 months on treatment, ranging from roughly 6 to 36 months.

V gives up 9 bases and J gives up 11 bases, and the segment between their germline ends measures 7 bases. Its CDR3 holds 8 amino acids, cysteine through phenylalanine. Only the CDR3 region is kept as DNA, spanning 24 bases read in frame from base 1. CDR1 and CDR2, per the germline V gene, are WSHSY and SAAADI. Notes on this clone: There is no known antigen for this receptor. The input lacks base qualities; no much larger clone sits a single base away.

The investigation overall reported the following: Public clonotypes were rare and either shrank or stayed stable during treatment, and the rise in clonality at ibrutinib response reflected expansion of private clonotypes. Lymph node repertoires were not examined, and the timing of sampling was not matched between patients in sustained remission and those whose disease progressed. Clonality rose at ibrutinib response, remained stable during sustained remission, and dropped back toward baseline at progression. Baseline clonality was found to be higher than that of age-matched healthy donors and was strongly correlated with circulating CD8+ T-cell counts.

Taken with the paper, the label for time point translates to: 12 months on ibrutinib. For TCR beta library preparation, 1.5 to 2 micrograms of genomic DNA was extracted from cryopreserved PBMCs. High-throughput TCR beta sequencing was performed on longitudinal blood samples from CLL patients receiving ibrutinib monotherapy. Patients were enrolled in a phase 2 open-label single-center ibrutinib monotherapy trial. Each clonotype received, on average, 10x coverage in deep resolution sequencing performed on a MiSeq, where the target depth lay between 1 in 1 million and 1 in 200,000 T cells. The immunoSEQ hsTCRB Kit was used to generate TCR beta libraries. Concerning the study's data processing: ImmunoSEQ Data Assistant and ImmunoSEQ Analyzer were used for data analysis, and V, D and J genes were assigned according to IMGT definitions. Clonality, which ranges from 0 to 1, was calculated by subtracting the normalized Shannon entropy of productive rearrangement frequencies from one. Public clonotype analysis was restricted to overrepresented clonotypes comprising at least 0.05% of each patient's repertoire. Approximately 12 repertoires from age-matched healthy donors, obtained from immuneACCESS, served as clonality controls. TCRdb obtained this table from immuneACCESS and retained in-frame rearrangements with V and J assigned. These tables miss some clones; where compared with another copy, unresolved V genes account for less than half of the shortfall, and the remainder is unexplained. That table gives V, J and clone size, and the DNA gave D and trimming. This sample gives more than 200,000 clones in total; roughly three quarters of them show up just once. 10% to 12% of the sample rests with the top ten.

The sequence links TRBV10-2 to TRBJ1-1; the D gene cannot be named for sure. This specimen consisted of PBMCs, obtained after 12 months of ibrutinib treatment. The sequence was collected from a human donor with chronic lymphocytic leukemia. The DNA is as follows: TGCGCCAGGCTGGGGGCTTTCTTT. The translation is CARLGAFF.